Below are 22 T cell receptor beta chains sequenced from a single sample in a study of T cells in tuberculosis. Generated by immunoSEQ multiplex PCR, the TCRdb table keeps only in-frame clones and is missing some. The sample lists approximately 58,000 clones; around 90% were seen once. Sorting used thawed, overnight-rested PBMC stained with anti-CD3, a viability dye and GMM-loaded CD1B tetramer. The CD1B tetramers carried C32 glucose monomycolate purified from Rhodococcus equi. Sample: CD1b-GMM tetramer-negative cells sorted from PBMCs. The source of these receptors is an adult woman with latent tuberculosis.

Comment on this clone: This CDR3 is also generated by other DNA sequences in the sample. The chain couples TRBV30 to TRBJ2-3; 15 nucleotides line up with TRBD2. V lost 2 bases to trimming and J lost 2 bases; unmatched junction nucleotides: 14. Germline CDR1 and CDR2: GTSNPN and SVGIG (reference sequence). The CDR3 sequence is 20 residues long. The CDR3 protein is CAWSKDGTSGRLSPTDTQYF. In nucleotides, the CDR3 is TGTGCCTGGAGTAAGGACGGGACTAGCGGGAGGCTATCCCCCACAGATACGCAGTATTTT.

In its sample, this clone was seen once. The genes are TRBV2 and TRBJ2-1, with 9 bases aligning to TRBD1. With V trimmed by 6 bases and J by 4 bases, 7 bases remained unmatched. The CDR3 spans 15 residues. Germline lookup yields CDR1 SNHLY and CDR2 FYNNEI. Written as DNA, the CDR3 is TGTGCCAGCAGAGTCGACAGGGGGGGATACAATGAGCAGTTCTTC. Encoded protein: CASRVDRGGYNEQFF.

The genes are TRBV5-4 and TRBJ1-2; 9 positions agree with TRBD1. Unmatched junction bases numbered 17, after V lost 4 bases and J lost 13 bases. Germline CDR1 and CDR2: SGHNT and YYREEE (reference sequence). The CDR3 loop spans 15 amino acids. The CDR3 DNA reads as TGTGCCAGCAGCCTCGTCCCCCTAAACAGGGGGCGGAGCACCTTC. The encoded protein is CASSLVPLNRGRSTF.

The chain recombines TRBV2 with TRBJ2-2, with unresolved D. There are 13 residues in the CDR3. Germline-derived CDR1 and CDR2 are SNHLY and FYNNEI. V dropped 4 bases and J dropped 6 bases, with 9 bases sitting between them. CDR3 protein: CASSVEWSGELFF. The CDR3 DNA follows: TGTGCCAGCAGTGTAGAATGGTCCGGGGAGCTGTTTTTT.

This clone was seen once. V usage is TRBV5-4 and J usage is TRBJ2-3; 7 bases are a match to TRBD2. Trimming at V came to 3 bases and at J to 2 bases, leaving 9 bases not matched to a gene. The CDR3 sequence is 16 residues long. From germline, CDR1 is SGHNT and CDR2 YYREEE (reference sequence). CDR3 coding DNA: TGTGCCAGCAGCTCGGTTGTTAGCGGGTCCACAGATACGCAGTATTTT. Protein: CASSSVVSGSTDTQYF.

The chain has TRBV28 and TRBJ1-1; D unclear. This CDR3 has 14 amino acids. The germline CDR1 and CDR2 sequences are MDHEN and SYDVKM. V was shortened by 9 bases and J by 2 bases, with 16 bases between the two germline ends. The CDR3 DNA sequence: TGTGCCAGTAAGAGACGGGGTATAAACACTGAAGCTTTCTTT. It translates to CASKRRGINTEAFF. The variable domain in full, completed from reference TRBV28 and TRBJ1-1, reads DVKVTQSSRYLVKRTGEKVFLECVQDMDHENMFWYRQDPGLGLRLIYFSYDVKMKEKGDIPEGYSVSREKKERFSLILESASTNQTSMYLCASKRRGINTEAFFGQGTRLTVV.

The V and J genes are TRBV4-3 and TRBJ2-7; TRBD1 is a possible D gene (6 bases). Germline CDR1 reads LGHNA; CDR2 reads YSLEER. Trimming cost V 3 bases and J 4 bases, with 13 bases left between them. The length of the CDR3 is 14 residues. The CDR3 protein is CASSQGASYYEQYF. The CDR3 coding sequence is TGCGCCAGCAGCCAGGGGGCGTCTTATTACGAGCAGTACTTC.

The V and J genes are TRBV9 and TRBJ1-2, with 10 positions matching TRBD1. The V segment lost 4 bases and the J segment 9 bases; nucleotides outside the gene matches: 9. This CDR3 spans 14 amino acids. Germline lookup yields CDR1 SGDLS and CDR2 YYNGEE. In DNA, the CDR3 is TGTGCCAGCAGCCCTCCCGGGACAGGGGTGCGCTACACCTTC. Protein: CASSPPGTGVRYTF.

This CDR3 reads CATSRDWAGGPEETQYF. The CDR3 coding sequence is TGTGCCACCAGCAGAGATTGGGCGGGAGGGCCGGAGGAGACCCAGTACTTC. The J gene is TRBJ2-5, the V gene TRBV15, with 9 bases fitting TRBD2. The germline gives CDR1 LNHNV, CDR2 YYDKDF (reference sequence). The V segment lost 0 bases and the J segment 5 bases; nucleotides outside the gene matches: 10. The CDR3 totals 17 residues.

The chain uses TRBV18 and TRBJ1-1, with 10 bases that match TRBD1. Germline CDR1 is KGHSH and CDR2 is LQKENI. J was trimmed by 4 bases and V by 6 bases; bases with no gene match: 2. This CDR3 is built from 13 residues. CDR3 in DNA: TGTGCCAGCTCGGGACAGGGGAGCACTGAAGCTTTCTTT. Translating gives CASSGQGSTEAFF.

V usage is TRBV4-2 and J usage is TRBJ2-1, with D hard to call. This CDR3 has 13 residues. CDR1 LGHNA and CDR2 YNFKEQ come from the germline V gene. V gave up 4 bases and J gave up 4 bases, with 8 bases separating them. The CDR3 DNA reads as TGTGCCAGCAGCCCTACAGCTTACAATGAGCAGTTCTTC. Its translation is CASSPTAYNEQFF.

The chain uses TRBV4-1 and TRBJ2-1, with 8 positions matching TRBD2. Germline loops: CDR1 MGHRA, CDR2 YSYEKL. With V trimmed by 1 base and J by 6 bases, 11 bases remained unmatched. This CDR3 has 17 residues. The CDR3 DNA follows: TGCGCCAGCAGCCAAGTGGATATGGGACTAGTATCCAATGAGCAGTTCTTC. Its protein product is CASSQVDMGLVSNEQFF.

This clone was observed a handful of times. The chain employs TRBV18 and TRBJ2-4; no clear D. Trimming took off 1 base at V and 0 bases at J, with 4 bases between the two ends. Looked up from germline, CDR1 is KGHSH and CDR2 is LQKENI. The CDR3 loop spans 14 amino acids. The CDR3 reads CASSPQQAKNIQYF. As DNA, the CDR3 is TGTGCCAGCTCACCACAACAAGCCAAAAACATTCAGTACTTC.

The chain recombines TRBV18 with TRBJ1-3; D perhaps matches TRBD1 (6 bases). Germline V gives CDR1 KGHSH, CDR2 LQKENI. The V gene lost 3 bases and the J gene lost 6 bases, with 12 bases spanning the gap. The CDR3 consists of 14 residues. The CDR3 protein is CASSPYRTENTIYF. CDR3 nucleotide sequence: TGTGCCAGCTCACCCTATCGGACAGAAAACACCATATATTTT.

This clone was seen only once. The chain's CDR3 is CASSQTRGNQPQHF. Written as DNA, the CDR3 is TGTGCCAGCAGCCAAACGAGGGGGAATCAGCCCCAGCATTTT. The chain combines TRBV16 with TRBJ1-5; a possible D gene is TRBD1 (6 bases). CDR1 and CDR2 from the germline V gene are KGHSY and FQNENV. Trimming left V 2 bases short and J 4 bases short, with 9 bases between. The CDR3 runs to 14 residues.

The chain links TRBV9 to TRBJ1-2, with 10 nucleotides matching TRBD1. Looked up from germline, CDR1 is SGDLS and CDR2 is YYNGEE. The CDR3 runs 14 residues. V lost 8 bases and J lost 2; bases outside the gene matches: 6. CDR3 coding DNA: TGTGCCAGTGGTCCGGGACAGGGGAACTATGGCTACACCTTC. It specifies CASGPGQGNYGYTF.

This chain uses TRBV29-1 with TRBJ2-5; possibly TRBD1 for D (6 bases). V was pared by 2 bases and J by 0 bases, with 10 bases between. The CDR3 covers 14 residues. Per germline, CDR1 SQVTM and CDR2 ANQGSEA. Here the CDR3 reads CSVEQQGHQETQYF. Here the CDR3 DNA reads TGCAGCGTTGAACAACAGGGCCACCAAGAGACCCAGTACTTC.

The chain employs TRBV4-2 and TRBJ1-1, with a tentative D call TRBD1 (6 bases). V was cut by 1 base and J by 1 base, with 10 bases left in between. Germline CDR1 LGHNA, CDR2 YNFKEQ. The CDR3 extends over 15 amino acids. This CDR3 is CASSQGLGGNTEAFF. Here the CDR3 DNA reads TGTGCCAGCAGCCAAGGTCTAGGGGGGAACACTGAAGCTTTCTTT.

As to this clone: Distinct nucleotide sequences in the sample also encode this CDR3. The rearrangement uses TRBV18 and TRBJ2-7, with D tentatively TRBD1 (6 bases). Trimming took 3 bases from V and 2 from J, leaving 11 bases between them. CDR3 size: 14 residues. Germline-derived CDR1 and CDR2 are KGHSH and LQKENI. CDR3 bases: TGTGCCAGCTCACCGAGGACAGTCCCCTACGAGCAGTACTTC. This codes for CASSPRTVPYEQYF.

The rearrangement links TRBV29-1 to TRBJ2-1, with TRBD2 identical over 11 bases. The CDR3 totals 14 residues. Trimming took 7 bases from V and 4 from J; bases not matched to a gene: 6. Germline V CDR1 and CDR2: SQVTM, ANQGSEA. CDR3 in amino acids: CSATLAGGYNEQFF. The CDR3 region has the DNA TGCAGCGCCACCCTAGCGGGGGGTTACAATGAGCAGTTCTTC.

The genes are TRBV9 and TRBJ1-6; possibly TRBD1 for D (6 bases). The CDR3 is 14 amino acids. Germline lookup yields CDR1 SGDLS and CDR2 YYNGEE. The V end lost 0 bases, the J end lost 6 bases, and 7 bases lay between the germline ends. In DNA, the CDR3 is TGTGCCAGCAGCGTAGACAGGGTTAATTCACCCCTCCACTTT. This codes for CASSVDRVNSPLHF.

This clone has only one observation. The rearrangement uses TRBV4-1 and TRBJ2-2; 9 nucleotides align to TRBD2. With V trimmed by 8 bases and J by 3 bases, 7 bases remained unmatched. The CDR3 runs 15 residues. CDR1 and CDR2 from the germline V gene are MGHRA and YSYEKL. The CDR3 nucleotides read TGCGCCAGCCAAACTAGCGGGCCTTACACCGGGGAGCTGTTTTTT. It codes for CASQTSGPYTGELFF.